The next 20 T cell receptor beta chains were all read from a single sample in a study of breast tumors, draining lymph nodes, adjacent tissues. Samples came from axillary lymph nodes draining the breast cancer. TCRdb ran MiXCR on the multiplex PCR reads and lists one entry per CDR3 protein. The data contain 200,000 to 300,000 distinct CDR3 sequences, roughly 30% of them singletons. Material for sequencing was axillary lymph node tissue. The receptors derive from a female donor with breast cancer. Some clones in this sample may be carry-over from other donors' samples.

This clonotype was observed at least ten times. This CDR3 is CASSFRREPNEQFF. The CDR3 DNA reads as TGTGCCAGCAGCTTTAGGCGGGAGCCCAATGAGCAGTTCTTC. V gene TRBV7-2 combines with J gene TRBJ2-1, with 7 bases that match TRBD2. The V gene's germline CDR1 is SGHTA and CDR2 FQGNSA. This CDR3 spans 14 amino acids. The V gene end was trimmed by 3 bases and the J gene end by 6 bases; junction bases not matched to a gene: 5.

This clonotype was picked up many times. The genes are TRBV7-2 and TRBJ2-2; possible D gene TRBD1, 6 bases. Germline loops: CDR1 SGHTA, CDR2 FQGNSA. The CDR3 loop spans 15 amino acids. The V gene lost 6 bases and the J gene lost 5 bases, with 16 bases spanning the gap. CDR3 protein: CASRLNRVNTGELFF. Written as DNA, the CDR3 is TGTGCCAGCAGGCTTAACAGGGTTAATACCGGGGAGCTGTTTTTT.

Worth noting for this clonotype: A much larger clone differs from this one at a single base, so this may be a read error. This CDR3 fails to terminate in the conserved phenylalanine or tryptophan, so it likely reflects a read error. The V and J genes are TRBV6-1 and TRBJ2-5; the match to TRBD2 covers 7 bases. Trimming took 5 bases from V and 3 from J; bases not matched to a gene: 3. Looked up from germline, CDR1 is MNHNS and CDR2 is SASEGT. The CDR3 contains 13 residues. For the CDR3, the DNA is TGTGCCAGCAGTCAGCGGGGCAAAGAGACCCAGTACCTC. Translating it yields CASSQRGKETQYL.

This clonotype was seen many times. The chain is built from TRBV5-1 and TRBJ2-5; D uncertain. V gave up 4 bases and J gave up 4 bases, with 11 bases separating them. The CDR3 sequence is 13 residues long. CDR1 SGHRS and CDR2 YFSETQ come from the germline V gene. In nucleotides, the CDR3 is TGCGCCAGCAGCGCCGACCCGGGAGAGACCCAGTACTTC. Translated: CASSADPGETQYF.

Turning to this clonotype: The junction shows a germline mismatch at one end, possibly a read error. The rearrangement joins TRBV7-9 to TRBJ1-3; no reliable D call. The V gene's germline CDR1 is SEHNR and CDR2 FQNEAQ (reference sequence). The CDR3 length is 18 residues. The CDR3, as DNA: TGTGCCAGCAGCTTAGGGGTAGGCAACTTCGCCTCTGGAAGCACCATATATTTT. Amino acid sequence: CASSLGVGNFASGSTIYF.

This clonotype showed up many times. The chain employs TRBV20-1 and TRBJ2-1; TRBD2 matches 10 bases. The V gene's germline CDR1 is DFQATT and CDR2 SNEGSKA (reference sequence). J lost 7 bases, V lost 6 bases, and 12 bases had no gene match. There are 15 residues in the CDR3. As DNA, the CDR3 is TGCAGTGCCCGGTATCCGACTAGCGGGCGTAATGAGCAGTTCTTC. Translated: CSARYPTSGRNEQFF.

There are many counts of this clonotype. The rearrangement links TRBV28 to TRBJ1-2, with D hard to call. V was trimmed by 2 bases and J by 3 bases, leaving 10 bases between them. There are 14 residues in the CDR3. Germline V gene data show CDR1 as MDHEN and CDR2 as SYDVKM. DNA for the CDR3: TGTGCCAGCAGTTTAGGAGGGCAGCACTATGGCTACACCTTC. Amino acid sequence: CASSLGGQHYGYTF.

In this sample, this clonotype turned up many times. V usage is TRBV9 and J usage is TRBJ1-2, with D unclear. CDR3 length: 13 amino acids. The V gene lost 3 bases and the J gene lost 8 bases, with 14 bases spanning the gap. CDR1 and CDR2 (germline): SGDLS, YYNGEE. CDR3: CASSAGRVWGYTF. The CDR3 DNA reads as TGTGCCAGCAGCGCCGGACGGGTGTGGGGCTACACCTTC. Complete variable domain (other parts from reference TRBV9 and TRBJ1-2): DSGVTQTPKHLITATGQRVTLRCSPRSGDLSVYWYQQSLDQGLQFLIQYYNGEERAKGNILERFSAQQFPDLHSELNLSSLELGDSALYFCASSAGRVWGYTFGSGTRLTVV.

The table lists this clonotype with a count of one. The chain employs TRBV20-1 and TRBJ1-1; D gene ambiguous. This CDR3 has 12 amino acids. Germline loops: CDR1 DFQATT, CDR2 SNEGSKA (reference sequence). Trimming stripped 7 bases from V and 1 base from J, with 10 bases between. This CDR3 reads CSVGLPNTEAFF. CDR3 DNA sequence: TGCAGTGTCGGTCTTCCGAACACTGAAGCTTTCTTT.

Many counts were recorded for this clonotype. The rearrangement joins TRBV19 to TRBJ1-3; D remains ambiguous. CDR3 length: 11 residues. Germline loops: CDR1 LNHDA, CDR2 SQIVND (reference sequence). V was cut by 5 bases and J by 10 bases, with 9 bases left in between. This chain's CDR3 is CASSPGETIYF. In DNA, the CDR3 is TGTGCCAGTAGTCCCGGGGAGACCATATATTTT.

This clonotype appeared many times. The chain couples TRBV5-4 to TRBJ2-1; 9 positions match TRBD2. With 0 bases clipped from V and 8 bases from J, the junction kept 3 bases outside the gene matches. CDR3 size: 14 residues. CDR1 is SGHNT, CDR2 YYREEE, per germline (reference sequence). The CDR3: CASSLGLAVDEQFF. The CDR3, as DNA: TGTGCCAGCAGCTTGGGACTAGCGGTGGATGAGCAGTTCTTC.

This clonotype was seen just once. In nucleotides, the CDR3 is TGCGCCAGCAGCCAGACAGGTTTCACAGATACGCAGTATTTT. Protein: CASSQTGFTDTQYF. The J gene is TRBJ2-3, the V gene TRBV4-1, with a tentative D call TRBD1 (6 bases). The CDR3 length is 14 residues. Trimming took 3 bases from V and 2 from J, leaving 9 bases between them. Per the germline V gene, CDR1 is MGHRA and CDR2 is YSYEKL.

As regards this clonotype: One end of the junction varies from germline; a read error may be responsible. This chain connects TRBV7-9 to TRBJ2-2, with 10 bases identical to TRBD2. The CDR3 runs 17 residues. Germline lookup yields CDR1 SEHNR and CDR2 FQNEAQ (reference sequence). The CDR3 DNA is TGCGCCAGCAGCCCCGCTAGCGGGAGTAGGGGTACCGGGGAGCTGTTTTTT. It yields the protein CASSPASGSRGTGELFF.

This clonotype has at least ten counts. This sequence joins TRBV7-9 and TRBJ2-7, with D possibly being TRBD1 or TRBD2 (5 bases each). V dropped 5 bases and J dropped 4 bases, with 21 bases sitting between them. Germline CDR1 is SEHNR and CDR2 is FQNEAQ (reference sequence). The CDR3 is 16 amino acids. CDR3 sequence reads: CASSPPGTGLIYEQYF. CDR3 DNA: TGTGCCAGCAGCCCCCCGGGAACAGGTTTAATATACGAGCAGTACTTC.

This clonotype was seen at least ten times. CDR3 nucleotides: TGCGCCAGCAGCCCGCGGGACAGGCCTAACTATGGCTACACCTTC. Encoded protein: CASSPRDRPNYGYTF. The V and J genes are TRBV5-1 and TRBJ1-2, with 8 bases fitting TRBD1. The germline V gene encodes CDR1 SGHRS and CDR2 YFSETQ. The CDR3 loop spans 15 amino acids. The J segment lost 0 bases and the V segment lost 4 bases, leaving 5 bases of the junction unmatched.

This clonotype was seen many times. The chain recombines TRBV7-3 with TRBJ2-7; the match to TRBD2 covers 8 bases. This CDR3 has 14 residues. V lost 6 bases and J lost 3; bases outside the gene matches: 7. Germline V gene lookup returns CDR1 SGHTA and CDR2 FQGTGA. The CDR3 DNA reads as TGTGCCAGCAGTCCTACGGGGGGGCTCTACGAGCAGTACTTC. It encodes CASSPTGGLYEQYF.

Points on this clonotype: A read error may be the cause here, since a much bigger clone is one base away. V gene TRBV5-4 combines with J gene TRBJ2-2; no clear D. V lost 1 base and J 4 bases, leaving 11 bases between the germline ends. The length of the CDR3 is 15 residues. Germline assignment: CDR1 SGHNT and CDR2 YYREEE (reference sequence). The CDR3 nucleotides are TGTGCCAGCAGCTTGCTACAGCCGCGCACCGGGGAGCTGTTTTTT. Protein product: CASSLLQPRTGELFF.

This clonotype showed up many times. V usage is TRBV20-1 and J usage is TRBJ2-1; 13 bases line up with TRBD2. J lost 7 bases, V lost 2 bases, and 8 bases had no gene match. The CDR3 is 16 amino acids. Germline loops: CDR1 DFQATT, CDR2 SNEGSKA (reference sequence). This CDR3 reads CSARILLAGGPNEQFF. In DNA form, the CDR3 reads TGCAGTGCTAGAATTTTACTAGCGGGAGGGCCGAATGAGCAGTTCTTC.

This clonotype was counted ten times or more. The V and J genes are TRBV14 and TRBJ2-2; D remains ambiguous. There are 14 residues in the CDR3. Trimming took off 0 bases at V and 5 bases at J, with 7 bases between the two ends. Germline CDR1 SGHDN, CDR2 FVKESK. The CDR3 DNA follows: TGTGCCAGCAGCCAAGATCATTTTACCGGGGAGCTGTTTTTT. It codes for CASSQDHFTGELFF.

A word on this clonotype: A much larger clone lies a single base off, so this may be a read error. The chain carries TRBV13 and TRBJ1-2, with TRBD1 identical over 8 bases. The CDR3 sequence is 15 residues long. Germline lookup yields CDR1 PRHDT and CDR2 FYEKMQ (reference sequence). The CDR3 nucleotides read TGTGCCAGCAGCTTAGGCGCAGGGGGCGCCTATGGCTACGCCTTC. Its translation: CASSLGAGGAYGYAF.